Listed here are 29 T cell receptor beta chains from one sample, sequenced in a study of blood T cell repertoires in COVID-19. TCRdb's copy holds only in-frame clones and misses some; the assay was immunoSEQ multiplex PCR. The profile shows about 240,000 clones, roughly 90% of them singletons. Sequencing was done on a sample of peripheral blood. These receptors originate from a man in his fifties or sixties who had recovered from COVID-19.

V usage is TRBV10-3 and J usage is TRBJ1-2, with D possibly matching TRBD1 (5 bases). CDR3 size: 13 residues. The germline CDR1 and CDR2 sequences are ENHRY and SYGVKD. The V end lost 0 bases, the J end lost 9 bases, and 11 bases lay between the germline ends. The CDR3 sequence is CAISESQGRSYTF. The CDR3 nucleotides read TGTGCCATCAGTGAGTCCCAGGGAAGGAGCTACACCTTC.

V is TRBV6-5 and J is TRBJ2-7; maybe TRBD1 (6 bases). The CDR3 has 14 amino acids. Trimming pared 7 bases from V and 3 bases from J, leaving 16 bases between. Germline-derived CDR1 and CDR2 are MNHEY and SVGAGI. CDR3 in amino acids: CASILWEQGYEQYF. For the CDR3, the DNA is TGTGCCAGCATTCTGTGGGAACAGGGCTACGAGCAGTACTTC.

The chain joins TRBV7-9 to TRBJ1-1; D is possibly TRBD1 (5 bases). The CDR3 loop spans 16 amino acids. Trimming left V 1 base short and J 5 bases short, with 17 bases between. Germline assignment: CDR1 SEHNR and CDR2 FQNEAQ (reference sequence). In DNA form, the CDR3 reads TGTGCCAGCAGCTTAGTCCTTGGGGCGCCGCATACTGAAGCTTTCTTT. Protein product: CASSLVLGAPHTEAFF.

The chain carries TRBV6-2 or TRBV6-3 and TRBJ2-6, with TRBD1 matching 7 bases. The CDR3 loop spans 16 amino acids. V was pared by 5 bases and J by 1 base, with 5 bases of the junction left unmatched. CDR1 MNHEY and CDR2 SVGEGT come from the germline V gene. CDR3 bases: TGTGCCAGCAGTGCTTCAGGGGGTTCTGGGGCCAACGTCCTGACTTTC. Amino acids: CASSASGGSGANVLTF.

This rearrangement joins TRBV5-1 to TRBJ2-1, with TRBD2 matching 8 bases. The junction had 9 bases not matched to a gene; V was cut back by 0 bases and J by 10 bases. This CDR3 comprises 15 residues. Germline-derived CDR1 and CDR2 are SGHRS and YFSETQ. The CDR3 nucleotides read TGCGCCAGCAGCTTGGGGACTAGCCAGGCTAGGGAGCAGTTCTTC. As protein: CASSLGTSQAREQFF.

The chain uses TRBV5-1 and TRBJ2-1; D may be TRBD2 (6 bases). In germline, CDR1 is SGHRS, CDR2 YFSETQ. CDR3 length equals 15 residues. Trimming removed 3 bases from V and 0 bases from J, with 10 bases in between. The CDR3: CASSSGLSSYNEQFF. CDR3 nucleotide sequence: TGCGCCAGCAGCTCGGGACTTTCCTCCTACAATGAGCAGTTCTTC. Full variable domain (outside the CDR3, taken from reference TRBV5-1 and TRBJ2-1): KAGVTQTPRYLIKTRGQQVTLSCSPISGHRSVSWYQQTPGQGLQFLFEYFSETQRNKGNFPGRFSGRQFSNSRSEMNVSTLELGDSALYLCASSSGLSSYNEQFFGPGTRLTVL.

The rearrangement uses TRBV7-9 and TRBJ2-5; TRBD2 might be the D (5 bases). V was pared by 3 bases and J by 4 bases, with 9 bases between. Germline CDR1 SEHNR, CDR2 FQNEAQ (reference sequence). There are 13 residues in the CDR3. CDR3 sequence: CASSFTSRETQYF. The CDR3, as DNA: TGTGCCAGCAGCTTCACTAGTCGAGAGACCCAGTACTTC.

CDR3 residues: CASTRGTSTDTQYF. The CDR3 nucleotides are TGTGCCAGCACTCGGGGTACTAGCACAGATACGCAGTATTTT. This sequence joins TRBV7-9 and TRBJ2-3; D possibly corresponds to TRBD2 (5 bases). The CDR3 extends over 14 amino acids. The V gene lost 7 bases and the J gene lost 0 bases, with 11 bases spanning the gap. In germline, CDR1 is SEHNR, CDR2 FQNEAQ (reference sequence).

The chain employs TRBV7-8 and TRBJ2-1, with D perhaps TRBD2 (5 bases). The germline V and J ends were trimmed by 5 bases and 8 bases, with 16 bases remaining between them. The V gene's germline CDR1 is SGHVS and CDR2 FQNEAQ. CDR3 size: 14 residues. The CDR3 loop reads CASSLTSNTHEQFF. CDR3 DNA: TGTGCCAGCAGCCTCACTAGTAATACACATGAGCAGTTCTTC. Together with reference TRBV7-8 and TRBJ2-1, the CDR3 gives the full variable domain: GAGVSQSPRYKVAKRGQDVALRCDPISGHVSLFWYQQALGQGPEFLTYFQNEAQLDKSGLPSDRFFAERPEGSVSTLKIQRTQQEDSAVYLCASSLTSNTHEQFFGPGTRLTVL.

The chain carries TRBV28 and TRBJ1-2, with D maybe TRBD1 (6 bases). Trimming shortened V by 6 bases and J by 5 bases, and 13 bases separated the two germline ends. Looked up from germline, CDR1 is MDHEN and CDR2 is SYDVKM. This CDR3 region has 13 residues. Here the CDR3 reads CASSRGSGYGYTF. CDR3 in DNA: TGTGCCAGCAGCAGGGGATCGGGATATGGCTACACCTTC.

The chain uses TRBV9 and TRBJ2-5; TRBD2 aligns across 8 bases. CDR3 length: 12 amino acids. Germline values: CDR1 SGDLS, CDR2 YYNGEE. The J segment lost 7 bases and the V segment lost 7 bases, leaving 6 bases of the junction unmatched. CDR3 sequence reads: CASSRGEGTQYF. The CDR3 nucleotides read TGTGCCAGCTCGCGGGGGGAAGGGACCCAGTACTTC.

This chain joins TRBV19 and TRBJ1-6; 7 bases agree with TRBD1. From germline, CDR1 is LNHDA and CDR2 SQIVND (reference sequence). The CDR3 has 14 residues. J lost 4 bases, V lost 5 bases, and 2 bases had no gene match. CDR3 sequence: CASSVGQYNSPLHF. CDR3 DNA: TGTGCCAGTAGTGTGGGACAGTATAATTCACCCCTCCACTTT.

The V and J genes are TRBV7-9 and TRBJ2-3; no definite D call. Germline CDR1 reads SEHNR; CDR2 reads FQNEAQ (reference sequence). V gave up 6 bases and J gave up 4 bases, with 14 bases separating them. CDR3 length: 14 amino acids. The CDR3 DNA follows: TGTGCCAGCAGTTTTTCGAAAGAGGCAGATACGCAGTATTTT. Translated: CASSFSKEADTQYF.

The chain uses TRBV18 and TRBJ1-4; D is perhaps TRBD1 (5 bases). Deletions cut 6 bases from V and 2 bases from J, with 19 bases between. CDR3 length: 17 amino acids. Germline V gene lookup returns CDR1 KGHSH and CDR2 LQKENI. The CDR3 spells CASSSSPGGSTNEKLFF. The CDR3 DNA reads as TGTGCCAGCTCTTCTTCCCCCGGGGGGTCGACTAATGAAAAACTGTTTTTT.

The rearrangement uses TRBV11-2 and TRBJ1-1; D gene ambiguous. The length of the CDR3 is 13 residues. CDR1 and CDR2 (germline): SGHAT, FQNNGV. With 0 bases removed from V and 7 bases from J, the gap between germline ends came to 9 bases. CDR3 in amino acids: CASSLERSREAFF. CDR3 nucleotides: TGTGCCAGCAGCTTAGAGAGGTCACGTGAAGCTTTCTTT.

This clone was counted a few times. The chain carries TRBV18 and TRBJ2-2; D unresolved. Trimming removed 1 base at V and 1 base at J, with 7 bases between. CDR1 and CDR2 from the germline V gene are KGHSH and LQKENI. This CDR3 contains 15 residues. DNA of the CDR3: TGTGCCAGCTCACCACGTATAGAGAACACCGGGGAGCTGTTTTTT. The encoded protein is CASSPRIENTGELFF.

This chain connects TRBV20-1 to TRBJ1-5; perhaps TRBD1 as D (5 bases). This CDR3 contains 14 residues. V was shortened by 3 bases and J by 5 bases, with 14 bases between the two germline ends. The germline V gene has CDR1 DFQATT and CDR2 SNEGSKA (reference sequence). CDR3 amino acids: CSASWGEADQPQHF. The CDR3 nucleotides are TGCAGTGCTAGTTGGGGGGAGGCGGATCAGCCCCAGCATTTT.

The gene calls are TRBV11-2 and TRBJ1-3, with unresolved D. V was shortened by 1 base and J by 8 bases, with 6 bases between the two germline ends. Germline CDR1 and CDR2: SGHAT and FQNNGV. The CDR3 totals 12 residues. The CDR3 spells CASSLVSDTIYF. Here the CDR3 DNA reads TGTGCCAGCAGCTTAGTTAGCGACACCATATATTTT.

The chain employs TRBV7-6 and TRBJ2-2, with D possibly matching TRBD2 (6 bases). The V and J ends lost 5 bases and 3 bases respectively, with 16 bases between them. The CDR3 has 16 amino acids. Germline values: CDR1 SGHVS, CDR2 FNYEAQ. The CDR3 loop is CASSPRPPGDTGELFF. Here the CDR3 DNA reads TGTGCCAGCAGCCCTCGGCCCCCGGGGGACACCGGGGAGCTGTTTTTT.

J is TRBJ2-4 and V is TRBV24-1; D may be TRBD2 (5 bases). V was clipped by 4 bases and J by 14 bases, with 11 bases between them. CDR1 is KGHDR and CDR2 is SFDVKD in the germline V gene. The CDR3 length is 11 residues. The chain's CDR3 is CATSEAGKKYF. CDR3 nucleotides: TGTGCCACCAGTGAGGCCGGGAAAAAGTACTTC.

V and J are TRBV10-3 and TRBJ1-6; tentatively, D is TRBD1 (6 bases). The CDR3 consists of 15 residues. V dropped 8 bases and J dropped 3 bases, with 14 bases sitting between them. Germline values: CDR1 ENHRY, CDR2 SYGVKD. CDR3 sequence reads: CAIRPTGDYNSPLHF. Here the CDR3 DNA reads TGTGCCATCCGACCGACAGGAGACTATAATTCACCCCTCCACTTT.

The chain has TRBV7-9 and TRBJ1-4, with D hard to call. The CDR3 totals 16 residues. The germline gives CDR1 SEHNR, CDR2 FQNEAQ (reference sequence). With 5 bases removed from V and 7 bases from J, the gap between germline ends came to 20 bases. CDR3 bases: TGTGCCAGCAGCCCCAAGCTAGGCCAAACGGGTGAAAAACTGTTTTTT. Its translation: CASSPKLGQTGEKLFF.

The CDR3 nucleotides read TGTGCCAGCAGCTTGGTGGGGACAGGGACGGCCCGGCGATACGAGCAGTACTTC. Its protein is CASSLVGTGTARRYEQYF. This sequence joins TRBV5-4 and TRBJ2-7, with 9 bases aligning to TRBD1. Per germline, CDR1 SGHNT and CDR2 YYREEE (reference sequence). The CDR3 runs to 18 residues. The J segment lost 4 bases and the V segment lost 0 bases, leaving 14 bases of the junction unmatched. Full variable domain (rest looked up from reference TRBV5-4 and TRBJ2-7): ETGVTQSPTHLIKTRGQQVTLRCSSQSGHNTVSWYQQALGQGPQFIFQYYREEENGRGNFPPRFSGLQFPNYSSELNVNALELDDSALYLCASSLVGTGTARRYEQYFGPGTRLTVT.

The rearrangement joins TRBV6-6 to TRBJ2-7, with a tentative D call TRBD1 (5 bases). The CDR3 extends over 12 amino acids. Germline CDR1 is MNHNY and CDR2 is SVGAGI (reference sequence). The germline V and J ends were trimmed by 11 bases and 4 bases, with 15 bases remaining between them. The CDR3 coding sequence is TGTGCCTGCTCAGGGTATGGGTACGAGCAGTACTTC. This translates into CACSGYGYEQYF.

The genes are TRBV7-8 and TRBJ1-4; the D gene is possibly TRBD1 (5 bases). Germline V gives CDR1 SGHVS, CDR2 FQNEAQ. Trimming removed 5 bases from V and 8 bases from J, with 9 bases in between. The length of the CDR3 is 12 residues. DNA for the CDR3: TGTGCCAGCAGCCCTCGGACAGAAAAACTGTTTTTT. This encodes CASSPRTEKLFF.

The genes are TRBV19 and TRBJ2-3; D unresolved. The CDR3 length is 16 residues. The V gene's germline CDR1 is LNHDA and CDR2 SQIVND (reference sequence). The V gene lost 3 bases and the J gene lost 2 bases, with 15 bases spanning the gap. CDR3 protein: CASSIGFTAFTDTQYF. CDR3 in DNA: TGTGCCAGTAGTATTGGGTTTACAGCCTTCACAGATACGCAGTATTTT.

CDR3 protein: CASSLEQRGGNTQYF. CDR3 bases: TGTGCCAGCAGCTTGGAGCAGCGGGGCGGGAATACGCAGTATTTT. V and J are TRBV5-4 and TRBJ2-3; TRBD2 aligns across 7 bases. The V and J ends lost 0 bases and 7 bases, in that order; junction bases with no gene match: 8. Germline assignment: CDR1 SGHNT and CDR2 YYREEE (reference sequence). This CDR3 contains 15 residues.

The rearrangement uses TRBV2 and TRBJ2-2; no reliable D call. The CDR3 length is 14 residues. V shed 6 bases and J shed 0 bases, with 8 bases lying between them. Germline CDR1 is SNHLY and CDR2 is FYNNEI. CDR3: CASRETTNTGELFF. The CDR3 DNA reads TGTGCCAGCAGAGAGACAACGAACACCGGGGAGCTGTTTTTT.

V and J are TRBV30 and TRBJ1-6, with no clear D. The germline CDR1 and CDR2 sequences are GTSNPN and SVGIG (reference sequence). V shed 0 bases and J shed 6 bases, with 12 bases lying between them. The CDR3 totals 15 residues. The CDR3 DNA is TGTGCCTGGAGTGTCCAGGTTAATAGTAATTCACCCCTCCACTTT. Translating it yields CAWSVQVNSNSPLHF.